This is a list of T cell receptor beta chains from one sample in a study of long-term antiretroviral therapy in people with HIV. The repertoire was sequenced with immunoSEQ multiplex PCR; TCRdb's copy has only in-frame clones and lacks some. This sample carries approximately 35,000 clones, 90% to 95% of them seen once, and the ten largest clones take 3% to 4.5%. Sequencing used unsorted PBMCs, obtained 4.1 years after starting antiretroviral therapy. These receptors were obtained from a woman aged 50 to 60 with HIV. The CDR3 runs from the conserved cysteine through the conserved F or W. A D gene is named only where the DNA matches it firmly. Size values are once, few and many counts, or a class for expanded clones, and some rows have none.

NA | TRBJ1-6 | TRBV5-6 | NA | TGTGCCAGCAGCTTGGCGACAGCCCCTGAAGGTTCACCCCTCCACTTT | CASSLATAPEGSPLHF
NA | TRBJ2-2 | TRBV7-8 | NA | TGTGCCAGCAGCTCCCAGACTGCGACGAACACCGGGGAGCTGTTTTTT | CASSSQTATNTGELFF
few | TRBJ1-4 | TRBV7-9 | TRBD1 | TGTGCCAGCAGCTCGCGCACAGGGGACGAGGAAAAACTGTTTTTT | CASSSRTGDEEKLFF
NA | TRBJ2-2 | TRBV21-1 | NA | TGTGCCAGCAACAACAAGGGGGGGAAGGGGTTGATGGACACCGGGGAGCTGTTTTTT | CASNNKGGKGLMDTGELFF
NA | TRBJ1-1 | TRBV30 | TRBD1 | TGTGCCTGGAGTGTGGCAGGGGGCACTGAAGCTTTCTTT | CAWSVAGGTEAFF
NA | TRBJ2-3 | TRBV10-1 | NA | TGCGCCAGCAGTCAGGACCCAGAGGATACGCAGTATTTT | CASSQDPEDTQYF
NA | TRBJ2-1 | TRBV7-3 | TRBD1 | TGTGCCAGCAGCTTAAGACCCGGGACAGGGGCCTACAATGAGCAGTTCTTC | CASSLRPGTGAYNEQFF
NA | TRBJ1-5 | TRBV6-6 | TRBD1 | TGTGCCAGCAGTTGGGAGGACAGGAATCAGCCCCAGCATTTT | CASSWEDRNQPQHF
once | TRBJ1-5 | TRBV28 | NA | TGTGCCAGCAGTCCTCGGGCCAAAATACAGCCCCAGCATTTT | CASSPRAKIQPQHF
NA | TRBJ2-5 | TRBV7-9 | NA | TGTGCCAGCAGCCTTTTCCGGGTACCGGAGACCCAGTACTTC | CASSLFRVPETQYF
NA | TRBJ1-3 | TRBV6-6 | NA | TGTGCCAGCAGACCGGAAGGAAACACCATATATTTT | CASRPEGNTIYF
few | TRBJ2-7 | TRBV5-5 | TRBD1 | TGTGCCAGCAGGCCGGGACAGGGGGCCTACGAGCAGTACTTC | CASRPGQGAYEQYF
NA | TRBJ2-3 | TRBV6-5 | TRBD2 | TGTGCCAGCAAGCGGGGACTGAGCACAGATACGCAGTATTTT | CASKRGLSTDTQYF
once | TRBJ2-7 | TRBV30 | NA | TGTGCCTGGAGTGTCAGCCAGATCTACGAGCAGTACTTC | CAWSVSQIYEQYF
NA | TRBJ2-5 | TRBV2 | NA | TGTGCCAGCAGCGGCAGAGGGGATTTTGAGACCCAGTACTTC | CASSGRGDFETQYF
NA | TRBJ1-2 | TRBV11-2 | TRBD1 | TGTGCCAGCAGCTTGGGACAGTCGACACTCTATGGCTACACCTTC | CASSLGQSTLYGYTF
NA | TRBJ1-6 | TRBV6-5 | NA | TGTGCCAGCAGTTACTCGCCCGGATCTATTTCACCCCTCCACTTT | CASSYSPGSISPLHF
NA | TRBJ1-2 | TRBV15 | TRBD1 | TGTGCCACCAGCAGAGTCCTAAGCCACAGGGGGCACTTTGGCTACACCTTC | CATSRVLSHRGHFGYTF
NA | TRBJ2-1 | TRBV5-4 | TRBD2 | TGTGCCAGCCTCCCGGAACTAGCGAACAATGAGCAGTTCTTC | CASLPELANNEQFF
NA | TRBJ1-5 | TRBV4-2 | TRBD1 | TGTGCCAGCAGCCAAGAGGGACAGGGAAGTCAGCCCCAGCATTTT | CASSQEGQGSQPQHF
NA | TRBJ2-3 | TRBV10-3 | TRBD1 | TGTGCCATCAGTGAGGGCAGGGGGCCGGGGGGCACAGATACGCAGTATTTT | CAISEGRGPGGTDTQYF
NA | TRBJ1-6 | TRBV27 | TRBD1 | TGTGCCAGCAGTTTATCCGGGGGCAGGGGGTCACCCCTCCACTTT | CASSLSGGRGSPLHF
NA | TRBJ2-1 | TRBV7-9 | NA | TGTGCCAGCAGCTTTCATGTAAGGGGGGCGAATGAGCAGTTCTTC | CASSFHVRGANEQFF
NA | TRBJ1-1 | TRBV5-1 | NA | TGCGCCAGCAGCTTGGCCGGCATGAACACTGAAGCTTTCTTT | CASSLAGMNTEAFF
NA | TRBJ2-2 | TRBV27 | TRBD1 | TGTGCCAGCAGTACGGGACAGGGGGTTGCCGGGGAGCTGTTTTTT | CASSTGQGVAGELFF
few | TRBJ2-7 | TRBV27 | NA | TGTGCCAGCAGTTTAAGGCGGGGAGGAATTGAGCAGTACTTC | CASSLRRGGIEQYF